The 21 T cell receptor beta chains presented below share a single source sample, sequenced in a study of cytomegalovirus exposure and HLA in healthy donors. With 60 Vbeta and 13 Jbeta primers, the PCR was carried out. Libraries were prepared by immunoSEQ multiplex PCR; TCRdb keeps only in-frame clonotypes and omits some of them. In the table there are about 120,000 clones, 77% of which are singletons. Specimen: PBMCs. Source of these receptors: a man aged 18 to 29 in good health and CMV-seropositive.

The rearrangement links TRBV25-1 to TRBJ1-6; 10 bases fit TRBD1. Germline CDR1 and CDR2: MGHDK and SYGVNS. V gave up 8 bases and J gave up 7 bases; unmatched junction bases: 5. CDR3 length: 14 amino acids. The CDR3 loop is CASRQGAGNSPLHF. For the CDR3, the DNA is TGTGCCAGCCGACAGGGGGCGGGGAATTCACCCCTCCACTTT.

The rearrangement uses TRBV7-8 and TRBJ1-2; TRBD1 matches at 8 bases. V lost 5 bases and J lost 3; bases outside the gene matches: 11. This CDR3 contains 16 residues. From germline, CDR1 is SGHVS and CDR2 FQNEAQ. DNA for the CDR3: TGTGCCAGCAGCCAAGGGGCGGACAGGGCTTACTATGGCTACACCTTC. Translation gives CASSQGADRAYYGYTF.

This clone appeared a few times. A junction boundary mismatches the germline segment, possibly from a read error. The V call is TRBV28, the J call TRBJ2-4, with a tentative D call TRBD1 (6 bases). The germline gives CDR1 MDHEN, CDR2 SYDVKM. The CDR3 loop spans 13 amino acids. The CDR3 nucleotides are TGTGCCGCGGGTGACAGGCCCAAAAACAGTCAGTACTTC. Translated: CAAGDRPKNSQYF.

The genes are TRBV19 and TRBJ2-7, with 8 positions matching TRBD1. The CDR3 contains 13 residues. The germline CDR1 and CDR2 sequences are LNHDA and SQIVND (reference sequence). V lost 5 bases and J lost 5; bases outside the gene matches: 5. The CDR3 sequence is CASSFETGDEQYF. CDR3 nucleotides: TGTGCCAGTAGTTTCGAGACAGGGGACGAGCAGTACTTC.

The rearrangement uses TRBV6-5 and TRBJ1-6; D perhaps matches TRBD1 (5 bases). CDR3 length: 15 amino acids. Germline values: CDR1 MNHEY, CDR2 SVGAGI. The V and J ends lost 6 bases and 6 bases respectively, with 15 bases between them. CDR3 sequence: CASSASPTVNSPLHF. As DNA, the CDR3 is TGTGCCAGCAGCGCCTCCCCGACAGTTAATTCACCCCTCCACTTT.

The chain carries TRBV5-1 and TRBJ1-4; 10 nucleotides agree with TRBD1. From germline, CDR1 is SGHRS and CDR2 YFSETQ. CDR3 length: 15 residues. Losses at the gene ends were 4 bases for V and 8 bases for J; bases not matched to a gene: 8. DNA for the CDR3: TGCGCCAGCAGCGCCGGGACAGGGGTTAACGAAAAACTGTTTTTT. It encodes CASSAGTGVNEKLFF.

A few counts support this clone. The V gene is TRBV14, the J gene TRBJ1-2; D unclear. Trimming stripped 0 bases from V and 9 bases from J, with 8 bases between. In germline, CDR1 is SGHDN, CDR2 FVKESK. The CDR3 is made up of 12 amino acids. CDR3 nucleotides: TGTGCCAGCAGCCAAGATCTAGCACGCTACACCTTC. It specifies CASSQDLARYTF.

This CDR3 reads CASSSGTSGSNEQFF. In DNA form, the CDR3 reads TGTGCCAGCAGTTCCGGGACTAGCGGGAGCAATGAGCAGTTCTTC. The rearrangement uses TRBV27 and TRBJ2-1; 14 bases agree with TRBD2. Losses at the gene ends were 4 bases for V and 6 bases for J; bases not matched to a gene: 2. The CDR3 has 15 residues. Germline assignment: CDR1 MNHEY and CDR2 SMNVEV (reference sequence).

This chain joins TRBV6-1 and TRBJ1-2; no reliable D call. CDR3 size: 16 residues. Deletions cut 2 bases from V and 4 bases from J, with 17 bases between. Germline values: CDR1 MNHNS, CDR2 SASEGT. The CDR3 DNA reads as TGTGCCAGCAGTGAAAATAGTGGCAGAGGCACCTATGGCTACACCTTC. Amino acid sequence: CASSENSGRGTYGYTF.

The chain is built from TRBV28 and TRBJ2-1; no clear D gene. The CDR3 contains 14 residues. Germline V gives CDR1 MDHEN, CDR2 SYDVKM. The V end was cut by 3 bases, the J end by 1 base, with 7 bases between. The CDR3 nucleotides are TGTGCCAGCAGTTTCTCCCGGTCCTACAATGAGCAGTTCTTC. Amino acid sequence: CASSFSRSYNEQFF.

The chain has TRBV19 and TRBJ1-6, with 9 bases aligning to TRBD1. The V gene's germline CDR1 is LNHDA and CDR2 SQIVND (reference sequence). V shed 10 bases, J shed 8 bases, and the junction held 18 bases outside the gene matches. CDR3 length equals 17 residues. The CDR3 protein is CATSRETGGGLDSPLHF. As DNA, the CDR3 is TGTGCCACCTCAAGGGAGACAGGGGGAGGCTTGGATTCACCCCTCCACTTT.

The rearrangement uses TRBV5-4 and TRBJ1-5; 7 bases map to TRBD1. The CDR3 contains 15 residues. J gave up 3 bases and V 4 bases, and 7 bases lay outside the gene matches. The germline gives CDR1 SGHNT, CDR2 YYREEE (reference sequence). The CDR3 loop reads CASSSRDSPNQPQHF. CDR3 coding DNA: TGTGCCAGCAGCAGCCGGGACAGTCCCAATCAGCCCCAGCATTTT.

The CDR3 reads CAGNRGDEQYF. The DNA for the CDR3 is TGTGCCGGTAACAGGGGAGACGAGCAGTACTTC. The genes are TRBV7-9 and TRBJ2-5; 7 nucleotides line up with TRBD1. Gene TRBJ2-7 matches the end of the DNA better, so the J call may be wrong. In germline, CDR1 is SEHNR, CDR2 FQNEAQ (reference sequence). The length of the CDR3 is 11 residues.

This chain connects TRBV14 to TRBJ1-1; 9 bases fit TRBD1. The V segment lost 3 bases and the J segment 0 bases; nucleotides outside the gene matches: 2. The CDR3 consists of 15 residues. From germline, CDR1 is SGHDN and CDR2 FVKESK. The CDR3: CASSQGQGMNTEAFF. For the CDR3, the DNA is TGTGCCAGCAGCCAGGGACAGGGCATGAACACTGAAGCTTTCTTT. Variable domain in full (rest from reference TRBV14 and TRBJ1-1): EAGVTQFPSHSVIEKGQTVTLRCDPISGHDNLYWYRRVMGKEIKFLLHFVKESKQDESGMPNNRFLAERTGGTYSTLKVQPAELEDSGVYFCASSQGQGMNTEAFFGQGTRLTVV.

This chain joins TRBV5-1 and TRBJ1-1; 7 bases match TRBD1. The CDR3 totals 13 residues. Germline V gene data show CDR1 as SGHRS and CDR2 as YFSETQ. V gave up 5 bases and J gave up 5 bases; unmatched junction bases: 6. The CDR3 DNA is TGCGCCAGCAGTAAACAGGGGTCAACTGAAGCTTTCTTT. Translation: CASSKQGSTEAFF.

This chain links TRBV6-5 with TRBJ2-7; 7 nucleotides agree with TRBD1. V dropped 5 bases and J dropped 1; count of bases not matched to a gene: 5. This CDR3 spans 14 amino acids. CDR1 MNHEY and CDR2 SVGAGI come from the germline V gene. The CDR3 region is CASSVGTASYEQYF. The CDR3 DNA is TGTGCCAGCAGTGTTGGGACAGCATCCTACGAGCAGTACTTC.

V usage is TRBV28 and J usage is TRBJ2-7, with D tentatively TRBD1 (6 bases). V shed 6 bases and J shed 2 bases, with 14 bases lying between them. Germline V CDR1 and CDR2: MDHEN, SYDVKM. The CDR3 runs 14 residues. CDR3 coding DNA: TGTGCCAGCAGGGGGGCCCAAGGCGCCTACGAGCAGTACTTC. It encodes CASRGAQGAYEQYF.

V usage is TRBV5-1 and J usage is TRBJ1-6, with D possibly being TRBD1 (5 bases). The CDR3 covers 14 residues. CDR1 and CDR2 from the germline V gene are SGHRS and YFSETQ. V lost 5 bases and J lost 8, with 14 bases in between. Written as DNA, the CDR3 is TGCGCCAGCAGTTCCAGGGTATTGGATTCACCCCTCCACTTT. Its protein product is CASSSRVLDSPLHF.

This clone was counted only a few times. The chain is built from TRBV6-1 and TRBJ2-7; 11 nucleotides align to TRBD2. There are 17 residues in the CDR3. The V gene's germline CDR1 is MNHNS and CDR2 SASEGT. V trimming: 4 bases; J trimming: 3 bases; junction bases outside the gene matches: 11. CDR3 protein: CASSARTGLADFYEQYF. The CDR3 DNA reads TGTGCCAGCAGTGCACGGACGGGACTAGCGGACTTCTACGAGCAGTACTTC.

The V call is TRBV19, the J call TRBJ2-3; tentative D call: TRBD1 (6 bases). The CDR3 spans 13 residues. In germline, CDR1 is LNHDA, CDR2 SQIVND (reference sequence). The V and J ends lost 4 bases and 6 bases respectively, with 11 bases between them. In nucleotides, the CDR3 is TGTGCCAGTAGTAGGCAGGGGAAGGATACGCAGTATTTT. This encodes CASSRQGKDTQYF.

This clone was recorded a few times. The rearrangement joins TRBV7-9 to TRBJ1-4; maybe TRBD1 (5 bases). CDR1 SEHNR and CDR2 FQNEAQ come from the germline V gene (reference sequence). There are 15 residues in the CDR3. V was trimmed by 5 bases and J by 8 bases, leaving 18 bases between them. The CDR3 is CASSPEGAPSEKLFF. In DNA, the CDR3 is TGTGCCAGCAGCCCAGAAGGGGCCCCGAGCGAAAAACTGTTTTTT.